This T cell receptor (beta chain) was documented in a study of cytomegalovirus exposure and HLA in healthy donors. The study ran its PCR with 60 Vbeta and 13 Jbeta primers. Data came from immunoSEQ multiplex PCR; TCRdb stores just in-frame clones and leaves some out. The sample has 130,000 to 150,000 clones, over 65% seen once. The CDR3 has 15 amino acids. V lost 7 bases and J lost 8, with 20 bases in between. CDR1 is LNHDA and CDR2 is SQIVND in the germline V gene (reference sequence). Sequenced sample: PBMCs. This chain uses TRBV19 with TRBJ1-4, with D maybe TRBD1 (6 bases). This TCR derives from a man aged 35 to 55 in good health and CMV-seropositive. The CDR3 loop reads CASIKTGGAREKLFF. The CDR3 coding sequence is TGTGCCAGTATCAAAACGGGGGGGGCAAGAGAAAAACTGTTTTTT. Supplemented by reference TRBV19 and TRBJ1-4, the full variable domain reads DGGITQSPKYLFRKEGQNVTLSCEQNLNHDAMYWYRQDPGQGLRLIYYSQIVNDFQKGDIAEGYSVSREKKESFPLTVTSAQKNPTAFYLCASIKTGGAREKLFFGSGTQLSVL.